One T cell receptor beta chain is described in this entry. Other DNA sequences in the same sample also yield this CDR3. This entry belongs to a study of shared clonotypes between healthy human individuals. About the research overall: Each donor's CD4 naive and CD4 memory cells filled three plates apiece, CD8 naive two, and CD8 memory one.

Each donor was a Caucasian adult residing in Nashville, Tennessee. The V and J ends lost 0 bases and 0 bases respectively, with 4 bases between them. The CDR3 is 15 amino acids. Germline V CDR1 and CDR2: SGHRS, YFSETQ. Authors' data handling: Junction-only sequences without quality scores came from ImmunoSEQ, so filtering differed. Here immunoSEQ multiplex PCR was the method, and the copy in TCRdb shows in-frame clones only, minus some. That table gives V, J and clone size, and the DNA gave D and trimming. The sample includes around 1,100,000 clones, about 80% of them seen just once. The TCR was taken from a man younger than 35 in good health. Some clones in this sample may be carry-over from other donors' samples. The gene calls are TRBV5-1 and TRBJ2-6; no reliable D call. Source material: memory CD4+ T cells from PBMCs. Regarding subset: CD45RA-negative fraction. The CDR3 DNA follows: TGCGCCAGCAGCTTGGGGAACTCTGGGGCCAACGTCCTGACTTTC. This gives the protein CASSLGNSGANVLTF.